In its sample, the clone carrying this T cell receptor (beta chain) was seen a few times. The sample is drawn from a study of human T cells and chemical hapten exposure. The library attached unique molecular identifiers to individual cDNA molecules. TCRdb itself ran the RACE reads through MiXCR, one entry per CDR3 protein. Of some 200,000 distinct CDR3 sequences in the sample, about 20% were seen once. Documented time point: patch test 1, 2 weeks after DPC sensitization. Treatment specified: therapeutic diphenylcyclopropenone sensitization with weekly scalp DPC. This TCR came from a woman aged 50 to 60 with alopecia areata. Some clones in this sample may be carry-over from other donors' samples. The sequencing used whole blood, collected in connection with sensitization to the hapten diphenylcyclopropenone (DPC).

The CDR3 is CASSVGGVDNEQFF. For the CDR3, the DNA is TGTGCCAGCAGCGTAGGAGGCGTGGACAATGAGCAGTTCTTC. The J gene is TRBJ2-1, the V gene TRBV9; D gene unclear. CDR3 length: 14 residues. V gave up 0 bases and J gave up 5 bases, with 9 bases separating them. Germline loops: CDR1 SGDLS, CDR2 YYNGEE.